Shown below are 26 T cell receptor beta chains from a single sample sequenced in a study of response to subunit inactivated influenza vaccine. TCRdb re-called the RT-PCR reads with MiXCR, one entry per CDR3 protein. Of about 570,000 distinct CDR3 sequences listed, roughly 12% were seen once; the top ten hold around 10%. The same sample was also used in a study of T cells expressing NK-cell markers. That study adds: For TCR beta, cDNA was produced by 5'RACE template switching with UMIs.

The sample consisted of PBMCs from blood, taken on the day of vaccination. The source is a man aged 45-65 years who received an inactivated influenza vaccine.

V usage is TRBV9 and J usage is TRBJ2-5; 12 bases align to TRBD2. J was trimmed by 1 base and V by 3 bases; bases with no gene match: 4. CDR3 length equals 16 residues. The germline V gene encodes CDR1 SGDLS and CDR2 YYNGEE. The CDR3 sequence: CASSEGLAGRQETQYF. CDR3 coding DNA: TGTGCCAGCAGCGAGGGACTAGCGGGCCGCCAAGAGACCCAGTACTTC.

The chain uses TRBV14 and TRBJ2-5; D gene ambiguous. CDR1 SGHDN and CDR2 FVKESK come from the germline V gene. Trimming took off 0 bases at V and 3 bases at J, with 14 bases between the two ends. The CDR3 totals 16 residues. The CDR3 region has the DNA TGTGCCAGCAGCCAAGATACACGGAGTAGAAAAGAGACCCAGTACTTC. Translated: CASSQDTRSRKETQYF. Filled out from reference TRBV14 and TRBJ2-5, the complete variable domain reads EAGVTQFPSHSVIEKGQTVTLRCDPISGHDNLYWYRRVMGKEIKFLLHFVKESKQDESGMPNNRFLAERTGGTYSTLKVQPAELEDSGVYFCASSQDTRSRKETQYFGPGTRLLVL.

This clonotype was seen at least ten times. CDR3 amino acids: CASSYNPGTGSNEQFF. The DNA for the CDR3 is TGTGCCAGCAGTTACAACCCCGGGACAGGGAGCAATGAGCAGTTCTTC. This chain links TRBV6-2 or TRBV6-3 with TRBJ2-1, with 9 positions matching TRBD1. The length of the CDR3 is 16 residues. Germline assignment: CDR1 MNHEY and CDR2 SVGEGT. After removal of 2 bases from V and 6 bases from J, the junction contained 8 bases not matched to a gene.

About this clonotype itself: The final CDR3 position lacks the conserved phenylalanine or tryptophan, pointing to a likely read error. The chain links TRBV6-2 or TRBV6-3 to TRBJ1-4, with 8 positions matching TRBD1. The germline gives CDR1 MNHEY, CDR2 SVGEGT. The CDR3 is made up of 15 amino acids. V gave up 7 bases and J gave up 3 bases; unmatched junction bases: 7. This CDR3 reads CASTTRDRSNEKLFL. Here the CDR3 DNA reads TGTGCCAGCACCACCCGGGACAGGTCTAATGAAAAACTGTTTCTT.

Only a few counts were recorded for this clonotype. The chain employs TRBV6-1 and TRBJ2-5; 8 nucleotides line up with TRBD1. Germline CDR1 and CDR2: MNHNS and SASEGT. With 2 bases clipped from V and 6 bases from J, the junction kept 5 bases outside the gene matches. CDR3 length: 14 residues. The DNA of the CDR3 is TGTGCCAGCAGTGAAAATGGACAGGGAAAGACCCAGTACTTC. As protein: CASSENGQGKTQYF.

This clonotype was counted at least ten times. The chain links TRBV12-3 or TRBV12-4 to TRBJ2-7; TRBD1 or TRBD2 may be the D gene (5 bases each). CDR3 length: 13 amino acids. V was clipped by 0 bases and J by 6 bases, with 9 bases between them. The CDR3 region has the DNA TGTGCCAGCAGTTTAGCGATTGGGGGCGAGCAGTACTTC. Its protein is CASSLAIGGEQYF.

This clonotype appeared a few times. The rearrangement links TRBV7-2 to TRBJ2-1; 7 bases are shared with TRBD2. Losses at the gene ends were 2 bases for V and 8 bases for J; bases not matched to a gene: 12. Germline V gene lookup returns CDR1 SGHTA and CDR2 FQGNSA. This CDR3 is 16 amino acids long. CDR3 bases: TGTGCCAGCAGCTTACTCGGGGGGACTGTCGTGGATGAGCAGTTCTTC. It encodes CASSLLGGTVVDEQFF.

In its sample, this clonotype was seen once. The chain links TRBV7-9 to TRBJ2-1; D might be TRBD1 or TRBD2, each matching 6 bases. This CDR3 is 16 amino acids long. Trimming pared 1 base from V and 5 bases from J, leaving 15 bases between. Germline V gene lookup returns CDR1 SEHNR and CDR2 FQNEAQ (reference sequence). DNA for the CDR3: TGTGCCAGCAGCTTAGTAGGGGGGAGCGGCGACAATGAGCAGTTCTTC. The encoded protein is CASSLVGGSGDNEQFF.

This clonotype has more than one count but fewer than ten. This chain links TRBV12-3 or TRBV12-4 with TRBJ2-3; D ambiguous. The CDR3 is 13 residues long. Trimming stripped 3 bases from V and 3 bases from J, with 7 bases between. The CDR3 DNA reads TGTGCCAGCAGTTTTATGGTTACAGATACGCAGTATTTT. This encodes CASSFMVTDTQYF.

This clonotype was observed a few times. The J gene is TRBJ2-3, the V gene TRBV20-1; the match to TRBD2 covers 12 bases. Trimming cost V 3 bases and J 8 bases; bases outside gene matches: 6. The CDR3 contains 14 residues. The germline V gene encodes CDR1 DFQATT and CDR2 SNEGSKA (reference sequence). CDR3 protein: CSASASGGAGTQYF. As DNA, the CDR3 is TGCAGTGCTAGTGCTAGCGGGGGGGCAGGTACGCAGTATTTT.

V is TRBV18 and J is TRBJ2-6; a possible D gene is TRBD1 (6 bases). V lost 8 bases to trimming and J lost 2 bases, with 19 bases between them. The germline CDR1 and CDR2 sequences are KGHSH and LQKENI. The CDR3 is 17 amino acids. This chain's CDR3 is CASRRTEGSTGANVLTF. In DNA, the CDR3 is TGTGCCAGCCGACGGACAGAAGGGTCCACTGGGGCCAACGTCCTGACTTTC.

The V and J genes are TRBV29-1 and TRBJ2-2; D remains unclear. This CDR3 has 13 amino acids. The V end was cut by 1 base, the J end by 1 base, with 4 bases between. In germline, CDR1 is SQVTM, CDR2 ANQGSEA. CDR3 DNA sequence: TGCAGCGTTGAAGCAGAGAACACCGGGGAGCTGTTTTTT. Its protein is CSVEAENTGELFF.

The CDR3 DNA is TGTGCCAGCAGTTTCATGGACAATGAGCAGTTCTTC. It is translated as CASSFMDNEQFF. V usage is TRBV12-3 or TRBV12-4 and J usage is TRBJ2-1; no clear D. Trimming cost V 3 bases and J 5 bases, with 5 bases left between them. The CDR3 covers 12 residues.

This clonotype was picked up many times. The V gene is TRBV30, the J gene TRBJ2-7; D possibly corresponds to TRBD1 (5 bases). V was clipped by 3 bases and J by 4 bases, with 13 bases between them. Germline-derived CDR1 and CDR2 are GTSNPN and SVGIG (reference sequence). This CDR3 has 13 amino acids. The CDR3 DNA reads as TGTGCCTGGAGAAAGGACACCTTGTACGAGCAGTACTTC. This translates into CAWRKDTLYEQYF.

At least ten counts were recorded for this clonotype. The chain joins TRBV28 to TRBJ2-1; maybe TRBD2 (6 bases). The CDR3 spans 17 residues. Germline CDR1 and CDR2: MDHEN and SYDVKM. V gave up 7 bases and J gave up 0 bases, with 19 bases separating them. Here the CDR3 reads CASKTAWAGPSYNEQFF. CDR3 sequence (DNA): TGTGCCAGCAAAACGGCATGGGCGGGACCCTCCTACAATGAGCAGTTCTTC.

This clonotype was seen a few times. The chain is built from TRBV7-9 and TRBJ2-1, with 10 bases aligning to TRBD2. The CDR3 is 15 residues long. V lost 2 bases, J lost 5 bases, and 3 bases stayed unmatched. CDR1 is SEHNR, CDR2 FQNEAQ, per germline (reference sequence). CDR3 in DNA: TGTGCCAGCAGCTTAAGACTAGCGGGTAACAATGAGCAGTTCTTC. It specifies CASSLRLAGNNEQFF.

This rearrangement joins TRBV5-1 to TRBJ2-7; D may be TRBD1 or TRBD2 (6 bases each). The germline V gene has CDR1 SGHRS and CDR2 YFSETQ. The CDR3 has 17 residues. V was trimmed by 0 bases and J by 0 bases, leaving 16 bases between them. CDR3 loop: CASSLVEGGSFSYEQYF. CDR3 coding DNA: TGCGCCAGCAGCTTGGTCGAGGGGGGCTCCTTCTCCTACGAGCAGTACTTC.

This clonotype has a count of ten or more. V is TRBV25-1 and J is TRBJ2-3, with 7 bases that match TRBD1. V gave up 8 bases and J gave up 4 bases; unmatched junction bases: 9. Germline CDR1 is MGHDK and CDR2 is SYGVNS. The CDR3 contains 14 residues. The CDR3 here is CASSMTGFPDTQYF. CDR3 DNA sequence: TGTGCCAGCTCAATGACAGGGTTCCCAGATACGCAGTATTTT.

This clonotype was detected many times. The rearrangement links TRBV5-5 to TRBJ2-1, with D possibly being TRBD1 (6 bases). The V and J ends lost 4 bases and 4 bases respectively, with 15 bases between them. Germline CDR1 and CDR2: SGHKS and YYEKEE (reference sequence). The CDR3 totals 15 residues. The CDR3 loop reads CASSTGTTRYNEQFF. The CDR3 bases are TGTGCCAGCAGCACTGGGACAACTAGGTACAATGAGCAGTTCTTC.

The rearrangement links TRBV5-1 to TRBJ2-3; 7 bases fit TRBD2. V lost 5 bases and J lost 0; bases outside the gene matches: 9. Germline V gene sequence: CDR1 SGHRS, CDR2 YFSETQ. The CDR3 has 16 residues. The DNA of the CDR3 is TGCGCCAGCAGGCCTAGCGGAGAGTCTAGCACAGATACGCAGTATTTT. This codes for CASRPSGESSTDTQYF.

Regarding this clonotype: A much larger clone lies a single base off, so this may be a read error. The chain joins TRBV18 to TRBJ2-1; D possibly corresponds to TRBD1 (5 bases). There are 15 residues in the CDR3. Per the germline V gene, CDR1 is KGHSH and CDR2 is LQKENI. CDR3 loop: CASSPRQTRQDEHFF. The CDR3 DNA is TGTGCCAGCTCCCCTAGACAGACTCGTCAGGATGAGCATTTCTTC.

The sample holds many counts of this clonotype. The rearrangement uses TRBV5-1 and TRBJ2-5, with no clear D. Trimming cost V 1 base and J 3 bases, with 4 bases left between them. The germline CDR1 and CDR2 sequences are SGHRS and YFSETQ. The length of the CDR3 is 12 residues. The CDR3 loop reads CASSLYKETQYF. CDR3 coding DNA: TGCGCCAGCAGCTTGTATAAAGAGACCCAGTACTTC.

This clonotype was counted at least ten times. The rearrangement links TRBV12-3 or TRBV12-4 to TRBJ2-3; weak D call: TRBD2 (5 bases). This CDR3 comprises 14 residues. Trimming cost V 4 bases and J 2 bases, with 10 bases left between them. The CDR3 DNA is TGTGCCAGCAGTTCCTCCGGGGTCACAGATACGCAGTATTTT. Its protein is CASSSSGVTDTQYF.

This clonotype showed up just a few times. The chain employs TRBV12-3 or TRBV12-4 and TRBJ2-5, with 7 bases matching TRBD1. The V segment lost 7 bases and the J segment 5 bases; nucleotides outside the gene matches: 10. The CDR3 consists of 14 residues. Written as DNA, the CDR3 is TGTGCCAGCACCAATAACAGGGGAATGGAGACCCAGTACTTC. Translation: CASTNNRGMETQYF.

This clonotype showed up just a few times. The genes are TRBV20-1 and TRBJ1-1; the D is unclear. This CDR3 is built from 13 residues. Trimming stripped 5 bases from V and 1 base from J, with 11 bases between. The germline CDR1 and CDR2 sequences are DFQATT and SNEGSKA (reference sequence). The CDR3 region is CSARGPENTEAFF. The CDR3 region has the DNA TGCAGTGCTCGTGGACCCGAGAACACTGAAGCTTTCTTT.

This clonotype has just a few counts. This chain joins TRBV7-7 and TRBJ2-7, with D possibly matching TRBD2 (5 bases). V was pared by 5 bases and J by 3 bases, with 20 bases between. This CDR3 region has 16 residues. CDR1 and CDR2 (germline): SSHAT, FNYEAQ (reference sequence). CDR3 residues: CASSPMGKAGFYEQYF. The CDR3 nucleotides read TGTGCCAGCAGCCCGATGGGAAAGGCGGGTTTCTACGAGCAGTACTTC.